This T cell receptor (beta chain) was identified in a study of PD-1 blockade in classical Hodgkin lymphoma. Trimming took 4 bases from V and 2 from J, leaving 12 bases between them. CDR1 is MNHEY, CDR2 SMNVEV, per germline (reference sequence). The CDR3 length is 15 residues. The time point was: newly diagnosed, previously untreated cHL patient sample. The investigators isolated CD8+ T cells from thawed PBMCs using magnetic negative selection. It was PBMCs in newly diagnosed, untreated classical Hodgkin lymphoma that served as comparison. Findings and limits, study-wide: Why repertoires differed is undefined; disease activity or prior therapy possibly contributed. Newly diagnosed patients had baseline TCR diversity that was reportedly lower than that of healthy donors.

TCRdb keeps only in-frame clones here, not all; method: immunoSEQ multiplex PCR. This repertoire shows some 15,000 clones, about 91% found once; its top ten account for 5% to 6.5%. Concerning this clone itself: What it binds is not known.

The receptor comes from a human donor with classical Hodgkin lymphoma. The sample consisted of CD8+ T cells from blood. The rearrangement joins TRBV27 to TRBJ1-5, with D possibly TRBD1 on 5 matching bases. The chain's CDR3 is CASSSVPGGNQPQHF. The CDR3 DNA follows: TGTGCCAGCAGTTCAGTCCCGGGGGGCAATCAGCCCCAGCATTTT.